The subject of this entry is one T cell receptor (beta chain). Antigen specificity is unknown. In the original analysis: Junction-only sequences produced by ImmunoSEQ had no quality scores, so filtering differed. The repertoire was sequenced with immunoSEQ multiplex PCR; TCRdb's copy has only in-frame clones and lacks some. V and J calls and clone size are those listed in that table; D and trimming were worked out from the DNA. The sample comprises about 2.1 million clones, just over 90% of which are singletons, and 1.5% to 2% rests with the top ten. These data belong to a study of shared clonotypes between healthy human individuals. The naive CD8 subset, CD45RO-negative cells positively selected for CCR7, excluded terminally differentiated effector memory CD45RA+ cells. Trimming took off 1 base at V and 7 bases at J, with 5 bases between the two ends. Looked up from germline, CDR1 is SGHAT and CDR2 is FQNNGV. This CDR3 is 12 amino acids long.

Study findings and constraints: When compared with the clonotypes that were shared by all four sorted-subset donors, the non-shared clonotypes turned out to have lower generation probabilities. Genetic and exposure-history diversity was limited by the small donor number. Estimated clonotype richness was generally higher in naive than memory subsets.

The chain links TRBV11-2 to TRBJ2-1; D is unclear. The TCR was taken from a man between 18 and 35 years old in good health. Some clones in this sample may be carry-over from other donors' samples. Sequenced material: naive CD8+ T cells from PBMCs. The CDR3 protein is CASSLATNEQFF. The CDR3 nucleotides read TGTGCCAGCAGCTTAGCGACGAATGAGCAGTTCTTC.